This record concerns one TCR beta chain sequence. Its antigen remains unidentified. The sample originates from a study of cytomegalovirus exposure and HLA in healthy donors. Study outcomes and limitations: In an earlier analysis, in some 540 donors, most V segments appeared productive either ~87% or ~30% of the time. At a 0.05 false discovery rate, a later analysis found 18,000 or so TCR beta sequences to be associated with HLA alleles.

Both 60 Vbeta primers and 13 Jbeta primers went into the PCR. Libraries were prepared by immunoSEQ multiplex PCR; TCRdb keeps only in-frame clonotypes and omits some of them. The sample yields tens of thousands of clones, just under 80% seen once. Source material: PBMCs. This clonotype originated in a woman aged 40 to 55 in good health and CMV-seropositive.

CDR3 in amino acids: CASSSNVGGAADTQYF. CDR3 DNA sequence: TGCGCCAGCAGCTCCAACGTCGGGGGGGCCGCGGATACGCAGTATTTT. The V call is TRBV5-1, the J call TRBJ2-3; 8 bases fit TRBD2. The CDR3 runs 16 residues. The V gene's germline CDR1 is SGHRS and CDR2 YFSETQ. Trimming at V came to 3 bases and at J to 6 bases, leaving 12 bases not matched to a gene. Supplemented by reference TRBV5-1 and TRBJ2-3, the full variable domain reads KAGVTQTPRYLIKTRGQQVTLSCSPISGHRSVSWYQQTPGQGLQFLFEYFSETQRNKGNFPGRFSGRQFSNSRSEMNVSTLELGDSALYLCASSSNVGGAADTQYFGPGTRLTVL.